This TCR beta chain stems from a study of shared clonotypes between healthy human individuals. Study summary: Donors had three CD4 naive, three CD4 memory, two CD8 naive and one CD8 memory plate apiece.

In the naive CD8 group, cells lacked CD45RO and were positively selected for CCR7, so terminally differentiated effector memory CD45RA+ cells were left out. Samples underwent the assay at deep level. Authors' analysis steps: Because ImmunoSEQ provided only junction sequences with no quality scores, the filtering differed. Clones were read by immunoSEQ multiplex PCR, and TCRdb kept only the in-frame ones, dropping some. V and J calls and clone size are as listed in that table; D and trimming were resolved from the DNA. Found here are millions of clones, about 95% of them singletons; the top ten hold approximately 1.2%. V shed 6 bases and J shed 0 bases, with 11 bases lying between them. Germline V CDR1 and CDR2: SNHLY, FYNNEI. The CDR3 loop spans 14 amino acids.

V usage is TRBV2 and J usage is TRBJ2-5; D possibly corresponds to TRBD1 (6 bases). The clonotype originates from a man between 18 and 29 years old in good health. Sequencing input: naive CD8+ T cells sorted from blood. The CDR3 region is CASRGHPYQETQYF. The CDR3 region has the DNA TGTGCCAGCAGGGGACATCCGTACCAAGAGACCCAGTACTTC.